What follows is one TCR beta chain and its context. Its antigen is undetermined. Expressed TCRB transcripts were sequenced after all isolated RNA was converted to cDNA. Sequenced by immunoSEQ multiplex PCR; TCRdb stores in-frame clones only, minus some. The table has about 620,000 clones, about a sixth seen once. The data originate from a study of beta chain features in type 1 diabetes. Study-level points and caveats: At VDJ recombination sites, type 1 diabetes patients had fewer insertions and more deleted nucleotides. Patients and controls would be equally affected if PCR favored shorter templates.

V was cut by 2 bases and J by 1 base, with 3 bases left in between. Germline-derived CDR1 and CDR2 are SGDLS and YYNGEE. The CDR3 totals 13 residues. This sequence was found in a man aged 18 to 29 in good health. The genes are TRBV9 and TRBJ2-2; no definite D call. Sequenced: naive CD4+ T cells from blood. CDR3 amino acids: CASSVKNTGELFF. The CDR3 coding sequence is TGTGCCAGCAGCGTCAAGAACACCGGGGAGCTGTTTTTT.